This TCR beta chain was observed in a study of read filtering for tumor transcriptome and immune sequencing. Overall study context: Revised staging placed eight or nine patients in R-ISS I, 15 to 20 in II, 6 or 7 in III. Study results and caveats: Correlation between methods rose after single-read clonotypes were removed. Even smaller IR-seq throughput identified most shared clonotypes.

This CDR3 is 17 amino acids long. Trimming took 5 bases from V and 10 from J; bases not matched to a gene: 19. Germline V CDR1 and CDR2: MNHEY, SMNVEV (reference sequence). This clonotype has a count of ten or more. As yet, its antigen is unknown. From roughly 400 ng of RNA, a library with molecular barcoded alpha/delta and beta/gamma adaptors was made. TCRdb independently ran MiXCR on the reads; one entry per CDR3 protein. In the table there are approximately 5,300 distinct CDR3 sequences, around 20% of which are singletons. The sequence came from a donor at least 40 years old with multiple myeloma. Material: a population of CD138-negative cells sorted from bone marrow. The chain is built from TRBV27 and TRBJ2-5; 10 positions match TRBD2. CDR3 nucleotides: TGTGCCAGCAGTCCCTGGGGTCTAGCGGGAGACGGGAAAGGCCAGTACTTC. Protein sequence: CASSPWGLAGDGKGQYF.